This TCR beta chain comes out of a study of type 1 and type 2 diabetes patients. Study-wide context: CD4+ or CD8+ T cells were positively selected from PBMCs with microbeads. Whole-study findings and limits: Some T1D-only expanded clones might appear in more T2D or control samples.

Per germline, CDR1 DFQATT and CDR2 SNEGSKA (reference sequence). V lost 3 bases and J 5 bases, leaving 8 bases between the germline ends. The CDR3 extends over 12 amino acids. The PCR template was genomic DNA. The TCR beta CDR3 region was amplified using 30 forward and 13 reverse primers. TCRdb processed the multiplex PCR reads anew with MiXCR; each CDR3 protein has one entry. The sample yields approximately 260,000 distinct CDR3 sequences, roughly 50% seen once. Concerning this clonotype: Its antigen is not identified.

The TCR sequence derives from a man aged 18 to 29 with type 2 diabetes. The sample comprised peripheral blood mononuclear cells (PBMCs). The rearrangement uses TRBV20-1 and TRBJ2-1, with D uncertain. The chain's CDR3 is CSARRPDNEQFF. The CDR3 DNA reads TGCAGTGCTAGGAGGCCCGACAATGAGCAGTTCTTC.